This TCR beta chain was retrieved from a study of read filtering for tumor transcriptome and immune sequencing. For the study at large: The cohort had some 17 men and around 15 women aged roughly 40 to 90, mean about 72 years. Revised staging placed eight or nine patients in R-ISS I, 15 to 20 in II, about seven in III. DNase treatment preceded whole-transcriptome library preparation.

Molecular barcoded adaptors covering alpha/delta and beta/gamma chains were used on roughly 400 ng RNA. From the reads, TCRdb called clonotypes with MiXCR, one entry per CDR3 protein. The sample lists about 60,000 distinct CDR3 sequences; roughly 13% were seen once. This clonotype appeared many times. Its target is not known. In germline, CDR1 is SGHRS, CDR2 YFSETQ. CDR3 length equals 16 residues. V shed 1 base and J 1 base; nucleotides not matched to a gene: 4. General observations from the study: Compared with RNA-seq, IR-seq gave much higher clonotype depth and reliability.

Input material: a population of CD138-negative cells sorted from bone marrow. This TCR was sampled from a donor aged 40 or older with multiple myeloma. This rearrangement joins TRBV5-1 to TRBJ2-1, with 8 positions matching TRBD2. The CDR3 loop is CASSLIGGRSYNEQFF. The CDR3, as DNA: TGCGCCAGCAGCTTGATAGGCGGGAGGTCCTACAATGAGCAGTTCTTC.